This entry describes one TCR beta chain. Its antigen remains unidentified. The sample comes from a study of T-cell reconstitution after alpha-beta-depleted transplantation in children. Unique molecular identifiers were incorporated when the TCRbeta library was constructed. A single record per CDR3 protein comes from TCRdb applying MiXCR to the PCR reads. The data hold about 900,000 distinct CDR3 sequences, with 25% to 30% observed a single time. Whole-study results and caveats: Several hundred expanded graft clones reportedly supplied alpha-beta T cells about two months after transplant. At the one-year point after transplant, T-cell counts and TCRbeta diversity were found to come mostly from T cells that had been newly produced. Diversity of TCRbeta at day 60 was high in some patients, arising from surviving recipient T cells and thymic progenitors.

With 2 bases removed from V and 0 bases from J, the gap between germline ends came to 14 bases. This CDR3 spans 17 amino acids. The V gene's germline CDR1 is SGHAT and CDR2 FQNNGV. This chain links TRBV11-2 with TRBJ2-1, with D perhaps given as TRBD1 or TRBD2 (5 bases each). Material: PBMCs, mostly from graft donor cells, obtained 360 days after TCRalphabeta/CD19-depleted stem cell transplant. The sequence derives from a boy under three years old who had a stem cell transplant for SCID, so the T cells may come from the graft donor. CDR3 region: CASSLLGVGSSYNEQFF. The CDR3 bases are TGTGCCAGCAGCTTATTAGGGGTGGGGAGCTCCTACAATGAGCAGTTCTTC.